This TCR beta chain was found in a study of patients and donors after allogeneic stem cell transplantation. CDR1 and CDR2 (germline): SGHVS, FQNEAQ. This CDR3 contains 16 residues. V lost 7 bases and J 2 bases, leaving 20 bases between the germline ends. TCRdb fed the RT-PCR reads into MiXCR, producing one record per CDR3 protein. The sample has approximately 150,000 distinct CDR3 sequences, about 30% seen once. This receptor was identified in a human donor who was either an allogeneic HSCT recipient or a stem cell or donor lymphocyte infusion donor (not recorded which). It is not recorded whose cells these are; they may come from a transplant donor. The sequenced sample consisted of blood, either unsorted or a sorted T cell fraction (not recorded which). This sequence joins TRBV7-8 and TRBJ2-5; TRBD2 might be the D (6 bases). As DNA, the CDR3 is TGTGCCAGCATCGACCGGGGGACCTTACGGCAAGAGACCCAGTACTTC. This translates into CASIDRGTLRQETQYF.